The clone carrying this T cell receptor (beta chain) was picked up one time. This record belongs to a study of cytomegalovirus exposure and HLA in healthy donors. The PCR ran on 60 Vbeta and 13 Jbeta primers. TCRdb keeps only in-frame clones here, not all; method: immunoSEQ multiplex PCR. The sample contains about 130,000 clones, about 80% of which appear only once. This clonotype was obtained from a human donor in good health. Sequenced input: PBMCs.

The CDR3 DNA follows: TGTGCCAGCACCACAGGGTATTGGTCCGCGAACACTGAAGCTTTCTTT. This encodes CASTTGYWSANTEAFF. This rearrangement joins TRBV19 to TRBJ1-1; D possibly corresponds to TRBD1 (6 bases). The germline CDR1 and CDR2 sequences are LNHDA and SQIVND (reference sequence). This CDR3 has 16 amino acids. V lost 9 bases to trimming and J lost 1 base, with 21 bases between them.